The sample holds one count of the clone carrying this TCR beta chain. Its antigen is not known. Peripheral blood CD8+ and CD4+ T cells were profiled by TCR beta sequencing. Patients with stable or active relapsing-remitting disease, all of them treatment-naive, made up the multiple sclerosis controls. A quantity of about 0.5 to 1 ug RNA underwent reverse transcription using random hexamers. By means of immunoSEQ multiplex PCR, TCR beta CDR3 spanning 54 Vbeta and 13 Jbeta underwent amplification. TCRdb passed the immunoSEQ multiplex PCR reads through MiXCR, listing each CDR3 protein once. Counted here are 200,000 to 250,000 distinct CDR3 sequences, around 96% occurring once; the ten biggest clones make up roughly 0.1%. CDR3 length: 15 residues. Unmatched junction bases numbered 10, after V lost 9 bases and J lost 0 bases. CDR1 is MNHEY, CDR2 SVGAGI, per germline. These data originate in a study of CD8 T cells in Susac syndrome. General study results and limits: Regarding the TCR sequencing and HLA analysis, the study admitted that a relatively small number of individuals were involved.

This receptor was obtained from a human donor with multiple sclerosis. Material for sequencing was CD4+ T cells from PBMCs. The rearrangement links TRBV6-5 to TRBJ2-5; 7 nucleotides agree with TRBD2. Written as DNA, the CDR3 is TGTGCCAGGCCTTCTAGCGGAGCGTACCAAGAGACCCAGTACTTC. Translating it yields CARPSSGAYQETQYF.